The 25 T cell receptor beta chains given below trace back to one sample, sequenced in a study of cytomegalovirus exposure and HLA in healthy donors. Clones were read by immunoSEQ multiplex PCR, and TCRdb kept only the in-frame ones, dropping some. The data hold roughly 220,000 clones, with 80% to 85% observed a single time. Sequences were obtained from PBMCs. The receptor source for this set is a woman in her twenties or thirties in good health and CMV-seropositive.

The CDR3 DNA reads TGTGCCAGCAGCATAGCGGGAGGGCCTGTCGAGCAGTACTTC. This encodes CASSIAGGPVEQYF. The chain joins TRBV9 to TRBJ2-7; 11 positions match TRBD2. The germline CDR1 and CDR2 sequences are SGDLS and YYNGEE. The V segment lost 4 bases and the J segment 6 bases; nucleotides outside the gene matches: 6. The CDR3 covers 14 residues.

The CDR3 loop is CASSSTSDRGNGYTF. The CDR3, as DNA: TGTGCCAGCAGTTCGACCAGCGACAGGGGGAATGGCTACACCTTC. The chain has TRBV27 and TRBJ1-2; 9 nucleotides match TRBD1. Per the germline V gene, CDR1 is MNHEY and CDR2 is SMNVEV (reference sequence). The length of the CDR3 is 15 residues. V trimming: 4 bases; J trimming: 6 bases; junction bases outside the gene matches: 9.

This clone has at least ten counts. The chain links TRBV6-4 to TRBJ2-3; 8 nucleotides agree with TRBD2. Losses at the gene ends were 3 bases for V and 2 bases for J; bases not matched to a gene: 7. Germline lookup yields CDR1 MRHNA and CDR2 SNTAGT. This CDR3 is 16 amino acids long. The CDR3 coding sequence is TGTGCCAGCAGTGAAGAAGCGGGAGATTCCACAGATACGCAGTATTTT. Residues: CASSEEAGDSTDTQYF.

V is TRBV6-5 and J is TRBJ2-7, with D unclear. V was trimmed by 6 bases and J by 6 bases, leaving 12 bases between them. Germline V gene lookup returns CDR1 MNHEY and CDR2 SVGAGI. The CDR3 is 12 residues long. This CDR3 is CASSRNSGEQYF. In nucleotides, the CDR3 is TGTGCCAGCAGCCGCAATTCTGGCGAGCAGTACTTC.

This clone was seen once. The CDR3 coding sequence is TGTGCAGTGTTAGCCAAAAACATTCAGTACTTC. As protein: CAVLAKNIQYF. This sequence joins TRBV7-9 and TRBJ2-4; D uncertain. This CDR3 contains 11 residues. The germline CDR1 and CDR2 sequences are SEHNR and FQNEAQ (reference sequence).

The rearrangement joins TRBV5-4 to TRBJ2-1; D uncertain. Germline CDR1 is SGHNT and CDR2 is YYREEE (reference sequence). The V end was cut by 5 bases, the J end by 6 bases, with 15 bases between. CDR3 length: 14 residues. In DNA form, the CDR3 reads TGTGCCAGCAGTACCGCAAGTTCGGGCAATGAGCAGTTCTTC. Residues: CASSTASSGNEQFF.

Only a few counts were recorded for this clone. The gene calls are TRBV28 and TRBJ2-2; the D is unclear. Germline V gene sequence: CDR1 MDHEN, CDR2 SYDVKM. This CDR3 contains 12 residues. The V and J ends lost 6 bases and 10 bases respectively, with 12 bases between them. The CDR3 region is CASSLPWEELFF. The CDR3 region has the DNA TGTGCCAGCAGCCTCCCTTGGGAGGAGCTGTTTTTT. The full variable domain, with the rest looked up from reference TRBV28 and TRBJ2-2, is DVKVTQSSRYLVKRTGEKVFLECVQDMDHENMFWYRQDPGLGLRLIYFSYDVKMKEKGDIPEGYSVSREKKERFSLILESASTNQTSMYLCASSLPWEELFFGEGSRLTVL.

The CDR3 is CSVDRSQETQYF. As DNA, the CDR3 is TGCAGCGTTGATAGGAGCCAAGAGACCCAGTACTTC. This sequence joins TRBV29-1 and TRBJ2-5; D is ambiguous. This CDR3 has 12 residues. Germline-derived CDR1 and CDR2 are SQVTM and ANQGSEA. Trimming took off 3 bases at V and 1 base at J, with 6 bases between the two ends.

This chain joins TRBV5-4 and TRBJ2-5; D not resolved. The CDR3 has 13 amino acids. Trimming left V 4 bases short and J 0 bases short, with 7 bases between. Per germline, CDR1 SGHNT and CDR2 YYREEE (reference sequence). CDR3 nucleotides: TGTGCCAGCAGCCTCCGGCACCAAGAGACCCAGTACTTC. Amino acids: CASSLRHQETQYF.

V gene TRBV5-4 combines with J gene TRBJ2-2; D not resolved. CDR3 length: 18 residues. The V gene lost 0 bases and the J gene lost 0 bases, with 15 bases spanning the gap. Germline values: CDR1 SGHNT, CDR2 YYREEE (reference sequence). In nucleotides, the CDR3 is TGTGCCAGCAGCTTGGCCTTAACAGCCGGAACGAACACCGGGGAGCTGTTTTTT. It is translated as CASSLALTAGTNTGELFF. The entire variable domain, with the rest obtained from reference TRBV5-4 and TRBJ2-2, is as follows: ETGVTQSPTHLIKTRGQQVTLRCSSQSGHNTVSWYQQALGQGPQFIFQYYREEENGRGNFPPRFSGLQFPNYSSELNVNALELDDSALYLCASSLALTAGTNTGELFFGEGSRLTVL.

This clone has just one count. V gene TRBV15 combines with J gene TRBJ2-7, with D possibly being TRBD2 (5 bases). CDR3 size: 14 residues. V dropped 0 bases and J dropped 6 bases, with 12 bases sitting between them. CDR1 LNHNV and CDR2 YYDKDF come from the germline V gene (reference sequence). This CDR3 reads CATSRESLAAEQYF. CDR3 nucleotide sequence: TGTGCCACCAGCAGAGAGTCGCTAGCTGCCGAGCAGTACTTC.

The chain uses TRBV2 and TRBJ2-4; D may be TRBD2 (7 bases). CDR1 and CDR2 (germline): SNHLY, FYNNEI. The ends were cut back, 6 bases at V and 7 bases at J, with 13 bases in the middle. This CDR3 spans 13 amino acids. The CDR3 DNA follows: TGTGCCAGCAGCCGTGAGGGGGGGAACATTCAGTACTTC. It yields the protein CASSREGGNIQYF.

CDR3 sequence: CASSPGTGNEQFF. The CDR3 bases are TGTGCCAGCAGCCCCGGGACAGGGAATGAGCAGTTCTTC. The chain has TRBV11-2 and TRBJ2-1; 9 bases are shared with TRBD1. The germline V gene encodes CDR1 SGHAT and CDR2 FQNNGV. There are 13 residues in the CDR3. V lost 5 bases, J lost 7 bases, and 3 bases stayed unmatched. The whole variable domain, remainder taken from reference TRBV11-2 and TRBJ2-1, is EAGVAQSPRYKIIEKRQSVAFWCNPISGHATLYWYQQILGQGPKLLIQFQNNGVVDDSQLPKDRFSAERLKGVDSTLKIQPAKLEDSAVYLCASSPGTGNEQFFGPGTRLTVL.

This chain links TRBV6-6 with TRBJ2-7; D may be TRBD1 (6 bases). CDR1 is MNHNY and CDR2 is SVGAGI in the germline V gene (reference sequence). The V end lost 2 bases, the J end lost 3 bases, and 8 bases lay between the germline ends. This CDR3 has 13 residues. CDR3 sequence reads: CASSYETGYEQYF. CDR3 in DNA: TGTGCCAGCAGTTACGAGACAGGCTACGAGCAGTACTTC.

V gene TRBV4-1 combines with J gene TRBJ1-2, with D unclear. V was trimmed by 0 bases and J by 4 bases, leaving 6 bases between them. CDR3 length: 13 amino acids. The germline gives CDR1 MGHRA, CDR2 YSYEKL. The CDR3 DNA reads TGCGCCAGCAGCCAAGATTCCCGCTATGGCTACACCTTC. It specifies CASSQDSRYGYTF.

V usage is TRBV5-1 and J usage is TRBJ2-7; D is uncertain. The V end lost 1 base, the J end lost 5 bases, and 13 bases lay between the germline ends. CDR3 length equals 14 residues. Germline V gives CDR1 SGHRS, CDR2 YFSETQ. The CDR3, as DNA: TGCGCCAGCAGCTTGTCTCCCCCTCAACACGAGCAGTACTTC. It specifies CASSLSPPQHEQYF.

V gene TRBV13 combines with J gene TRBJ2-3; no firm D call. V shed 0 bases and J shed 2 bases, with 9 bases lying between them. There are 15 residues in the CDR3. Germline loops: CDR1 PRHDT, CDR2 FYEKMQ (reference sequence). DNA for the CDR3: TGTGCCAGCAGCTTAGGTACAGTCCACACAGATACGCAGTATTTT. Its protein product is CASSLGTVHTDTQYF.

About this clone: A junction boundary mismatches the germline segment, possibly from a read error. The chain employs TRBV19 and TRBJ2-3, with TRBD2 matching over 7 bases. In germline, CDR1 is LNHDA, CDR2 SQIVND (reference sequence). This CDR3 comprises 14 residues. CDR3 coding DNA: TGTGCCAGTAGAAACCGCGGGAGCAAAGATACGCAGTATTTT. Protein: CASRNRGSKDTQYF.

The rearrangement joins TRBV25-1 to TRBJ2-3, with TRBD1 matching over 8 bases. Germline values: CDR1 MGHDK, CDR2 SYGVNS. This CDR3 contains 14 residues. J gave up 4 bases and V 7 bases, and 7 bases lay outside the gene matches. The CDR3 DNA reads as TGTGCCAGCACCTCAGGACAGGGAGCAGATACGCAGTATTTT. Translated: CASTSGQGADTQYF.

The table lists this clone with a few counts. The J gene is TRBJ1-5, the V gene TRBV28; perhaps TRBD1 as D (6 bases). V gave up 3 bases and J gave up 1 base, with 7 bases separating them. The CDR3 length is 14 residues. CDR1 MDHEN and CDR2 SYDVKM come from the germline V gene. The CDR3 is CASSFGQSNQPQHF. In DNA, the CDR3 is TGTGCCAGCAGTTTCGGACAGAGCAATCAGCCCCAGCATTTT. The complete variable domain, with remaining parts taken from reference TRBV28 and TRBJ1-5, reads DVKVTQSSRYLVKRTGEKVFLECVQDMDHENMFWYRQDPGLGLRLIYFSYDVKMKEKGDIPEGYSVSREKKERFSLILESASTNQTSMYLCASSFGQSNQPQHFGDGTRLSIL.

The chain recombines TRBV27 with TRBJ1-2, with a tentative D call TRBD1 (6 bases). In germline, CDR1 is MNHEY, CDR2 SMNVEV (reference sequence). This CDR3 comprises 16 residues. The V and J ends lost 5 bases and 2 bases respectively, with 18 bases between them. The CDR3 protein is CASSPTRQGLNYGYTF. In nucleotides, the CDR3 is TGTGCCAGCAGTCCAACACGCCAGGGGCTGAACTATGGCTACACCTTC.

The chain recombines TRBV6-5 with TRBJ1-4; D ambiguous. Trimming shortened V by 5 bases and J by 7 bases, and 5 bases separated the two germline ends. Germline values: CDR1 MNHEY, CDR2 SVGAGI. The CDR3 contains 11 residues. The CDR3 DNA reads TGTGCCAGCAGTGTCAGTGAAAAACTGTTTTTT. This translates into CASSVSEKLFF.

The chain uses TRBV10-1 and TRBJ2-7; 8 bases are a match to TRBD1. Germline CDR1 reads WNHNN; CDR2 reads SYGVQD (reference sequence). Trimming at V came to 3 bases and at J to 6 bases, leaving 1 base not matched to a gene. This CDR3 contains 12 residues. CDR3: CASSDRGREQYF. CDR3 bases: TGCGCCAGCAGTGACAGGGGGCGCGAGCAGTACTTC.

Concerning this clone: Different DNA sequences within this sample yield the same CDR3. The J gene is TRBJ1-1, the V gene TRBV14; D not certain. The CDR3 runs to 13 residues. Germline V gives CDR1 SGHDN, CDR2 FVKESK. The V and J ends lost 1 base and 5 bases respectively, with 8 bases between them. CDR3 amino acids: CASSQGGRTEAFF. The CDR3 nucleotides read TGTGCCAGCAGCCAAGGAGGCAGAACTGAAGCTTTCTTT.

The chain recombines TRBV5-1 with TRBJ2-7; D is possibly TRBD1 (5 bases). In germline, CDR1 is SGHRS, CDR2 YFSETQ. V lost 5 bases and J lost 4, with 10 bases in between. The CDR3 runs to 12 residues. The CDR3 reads CASSAGYYEQYF. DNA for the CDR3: TGCGCCAGCAGTGCAGGGTATTACGAGCAGTACTTC. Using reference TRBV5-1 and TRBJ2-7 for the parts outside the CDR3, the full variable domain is KAGVTQTPRYLIKTRGQQVTLSCSPISGHRSVSWYQQTPGQGLQFLFEYFSETQRNKGNFPGRFSGRQFSNSRSEMNVSTLELGDSALYLCASSAGYYEQYFGPGTRLTVT.